The subject of this entry is one T cell receptor (beta chain). This clone was recorded once. What antigen it recognizes has not been identified. There are no base qualities to consult, and no much larger clone falls within one base. In total, 500 to 700 healthy bone marrow donors made up the cohort. Cohort members were all nominally healthy when sampled, although unrecorded immune exposures were likely present. The donor was CMV seronegative and was included in the group of over 300 seronegative cohort members. Each donor provided a peripheral blood sample, and peripheral blood mononuclear cells were used for TCR beta sequencing. Genomic DNA extraction from the blood cell samples was performed with the Qiagen DNeasy Blood Extraction Kit. V and J are truncated by 6 bases and 0 bases respectively, leaving an intervening sequence of 12 bases. CDR1 and CDR2, looked up from the germline V gene, are SNHLY and FYNNEI. Including cysteine and phenylalanine, the CDR3 has 15 amino acids. The CDR3 DNA has 45 bases and is translated from base 1.

This entry belongs to a study of cytomegalovirus exposure and HLA in healthy donors (TCRdb year 2017). With regard to the full study: According to an earlier analysis of 587 of the donors, roughly 180 million T cells yielded over 90 million unique TCR beta sequences and 276 Gb of sequence data. An early release covering roughly 600 HLA-typed donors comprised about 290 gigabases of sequencing data and 85 million to 100 million unique TCR sequences. Of the roughly 390 genotyped donors, more than 75% were placed in the genetic ancestry cluster associated with self-reported Caucasian donors. The study was designed to test whether signatures of past pathogen exposure could be identified by cataloging public T cell receptors. The study profiled the T cell repertoires of hundreds of subjects by immunosequencing and related them to cytomegalovirus serostatus. In addition to the first cohort of approximately 650 subjects, a separate validation cohort of 120 different subjects was used. To predict cytomegalovirus infection status, the study combined high-throughput TCR immunosequencing, statistical association of individual TCRs with disease status, and machine learning. A later analysis re-analyzed previously published TCR beta repertoires from 660 or so donors and added high-resolution HLA genotyping to study TCR occurrence patterns. The later analysis used no new phenotypic data to find candidate immune exposures, relying instead on TCR beta sequences and their occurrence across donors. In an earlier analysis of about 590 of the donors, high-throughput TCR beta sequencing was used to judge whether each TCR beta V gene segment behaved as functional or pseudogenic. Donor age, sex, ethnicity and CMV serostatus were collected together with the repertoire data. Genome-wide SNP genotypes for about 60% of the 666 donors were used in a later genetic analysis, which treated that subset as a discovery cohort. All discovery cohort repertoires had been generated using a single sequencing platform. Class I and class II HLA loci were covered by the typing at four-digit resolution. The number of typed donors differed by locus: about 620-640 for A, B, C, DRB1 and DQB1; approximately 520 for DQA1; around 610 for DPA1; and 400 to 480 for DPB1. About five DR-DQ haplotypes were treated as single units for association and clustering because of strong linkage in the cohort. Across 398 genotyped donors of the cohort, an average of approximately 240,000 unique TCR beta nucleotide sequences per donor were sequenced, and 15% to 20% of those sequences were non-productive.

Beyond this particular receptor, the publication reports: In a later analysis, the rate of TCR association differed among HLA loci, with DRB1 alleles having the most associated TCRs and HLA-C alleles having the fewest. In this cohort, only TCR beta chains were sequenced, and detectable features were limited by the absence of alpha or paired-chain data. A later analysis associated 16,951 TCR beta sequences with specific HLA alleles at a false discovery rate of 0.05. In both the original and validation cohorts, the classifier was reported to diagnose cytomegalovirus status with high specificity and sensitivity. The presence/absence analyses assumed that sequencing depth was roughly uniform across donors, and that assumption may not be true. Because HLA typing was unavailable for some donors at each locus, only the typed subset was used in association tests. Most TCR sequences were seen in very few donors, while some public TCRs were found in many individuals. Linkage disequilibrium might explain the correlated functional status among segregating V segments, but an unknown experimental factor could not be excluded. Several of the top co-occurrence clusters appeared to be linked to parvovirus B19, influenza, CMV and Epstein-Barr virus, according to a later analysis. An earlier analysis of 450 to 750 of the donors showed that most TCR beta V segments appeared in productive rearrangements either about 90% or about 30% of the time, which broadly matched IMGT annotations. Because counts were too low, some 17 rarely observed V segments, including chromosome 9 orphons, were left out of the earlier analysis of a few hundred of the donors. Because the 87-base-pair reads could not distinguish some IMGT-functional V segments, including TRBV6-2 and TRBV6-3, those segments were excluded. In a later analysis, most CMV-associated TCR beta chains were found to appear HLA-restricted, with HLA associations seemingly driven largely by CMV exposure. Three of the identified cytomegalovirus-associated TCR beta chains were confirmed in vitro to be specific for cytomegalovirus antigens. A further reported finding was that TCR beta sequences accurately predicted the HLA-A and HLA-B alleles for most subjects in the first cohort. It was suggested by the authors that the approach could potentially be generalized to other disease states and immunological phenotypes. Compared with equally common non-associated chains, HLA-associated TCR beta chains in a later analysis were more clonally expanded and had lower generation probabilities. When HLA alleles, especially DR and DQ, strongly co-occurred, TCR associations were difficult to assign to individual alleles. Immune exposure information for the cohort was limited to CMV serostatus. In a later genetic analysis, fewer N-insertions in productive TCRs were reported among donors in an Asian-associated ancestry cluster than the roughly 700-donor mean. The sequencing pipeline was judged likely to have produced a cluster of highly shared sequence variants as a technical artifact. A total of fewer than 200 TCR beta chains were listed by the study as associated with cytomegalovirus. An association between a missense DCLRE1C variant and V-gene and J-gene trimming of TCR beta chains was found in a later genetic analysis and replicated in an independent cohort.

The library was made by the immunoSEQ multiplex PCR assay. A mixture of 60 forward primers for TCR Vbeta segments and 13 reverse primers for TCR Jbeta segments was used in the multiplex PCR. A multiplex PCR assay on genomic DNA amplified the CDR3 region of rearranged TCR beta genes. The Illumina HiSeq System was used to sequence the amplified TCR beta libraries as 87-base-pair reads. The paper's processing steps were these. A later analysis counted about 76 million unique TCR beta chains across the 640 or so repertoires, and 10 million to 12 million of these chains were shared by at least two donors. To remove PCR and sequencing errors, raw reads were error-corrected and collapsed into unique sequences using a nearest-neighbor algorithm that merged closely related sequences. To assign V, D and J gene segments, CDR3 sequences were aligned to IMGT reference sequences. For a sequence to be retained, a match of at least six nucleotides was required to both a V gene segment and a J gene segment. Rearrangements were called productive when the CDR3 lacked stop codons and stayed in frame with V and J; all others were non-productive. Following IMGT convention, CDR3 was defined as the stretch from the second conserved V-encoded cysteine up to the conserved J-encoded phenylalanine. In an earlier analysis of approximately 500 of the donors, sequences lacking an unambiguous match to a single V gene segment were excluded. In an earlier analysis of a few hundred of the donors, a V segment was called functional when productive rearrangements were above 56.7%, and segregating when the standard deviation between donors exceeded 5%. To diagnose cytomegalovirus status from the catalog of TCR beta chain sequences, a statistical classification framework was built. A later analysis assigned V and J genes by comparing TCR nucleotide sequences with IMGT/GENE-DB human TR gene sequences. In a later analysis, CDR3 sequences and most-parsimonious VDJ recombination scenarios were assigned using the TCRdist pipeline. In a later analysis, each TCR beta chain was defined by its CDR3 amino acid sequence together with its V-gene family, and reads lacking a unique V-gene family were excluded. To address suspected cross-contamination and a sequencing artifact, a later analysis removed 450 to 700 highly shared, low-generation-probability nucleotide sequences. In a later analysis, a clonal expansion index was calculated for each public chain from normalized within-repertoire ranks of inferred template counts. In a later analysis, generation probabilities were computed using a VDJ recombination model fitted to out-of-frame rearrangements, and the results were checked against IGoR. Hypergeometric tests were used in a later analysis to score TCR-TCR, TCR-HLA and TCR-CMV co-occurrence, with a repertoire-size bias correction applied to the TCR pairs. A later analysis estimated false discovery rates by permuting HLA or CMV assignments 20 times. In a later analysis, co-occurring TCRs were grouped using DBSCAN, with TCRdist sequence similarity added in when clustering inside HLA-allele-positive subsets. Repertoires with fewer than 30,000 or more than 120,000 public chains were left out of co-occurrence clustering, as were four to six repertoires with anomalous nucleotide sharing. Held by TCRdb, this immuneACCESS table contains in-frame sequences only and omits some clones. Under half of the omission traces to an unresolved V gene where checked; the cause of the rest is unknown. D and trimming come from the DNA, and the V and J calls and clone size come from that table. The sample records tens of thousands of clones, 79% of which are singletons. The ten largest clones represent 3.8% of the sample.

The sequence derives from a woman in her thirties or forties in good health and CMV-seronegative. The chain is made from TRBV2 and TRBJ1-3; the D gene is not confidently resolved. Specimen: PBMCs. CDR3 sequence: CASSEVIPSGNTIYF. In nucleotides, the sequence is TGTGCCAGCAGCGAGGTCATTCCCTCTGGAAACACCATATATTTT. Here the CDR3 is joined to the reference TRBV2 and TRBJ1-3 genes, and the full variable domain is: EPEVTQTPSHQVTQMGQEVILRCVPISNHLYFYWYRQILGQKVEFLVSFYNNEISEKSEIFDDQFSVERPDGSNFTLKIRSTKLEDSAMYFCASSEVIPSGNTIYFGEGSWLTVV.